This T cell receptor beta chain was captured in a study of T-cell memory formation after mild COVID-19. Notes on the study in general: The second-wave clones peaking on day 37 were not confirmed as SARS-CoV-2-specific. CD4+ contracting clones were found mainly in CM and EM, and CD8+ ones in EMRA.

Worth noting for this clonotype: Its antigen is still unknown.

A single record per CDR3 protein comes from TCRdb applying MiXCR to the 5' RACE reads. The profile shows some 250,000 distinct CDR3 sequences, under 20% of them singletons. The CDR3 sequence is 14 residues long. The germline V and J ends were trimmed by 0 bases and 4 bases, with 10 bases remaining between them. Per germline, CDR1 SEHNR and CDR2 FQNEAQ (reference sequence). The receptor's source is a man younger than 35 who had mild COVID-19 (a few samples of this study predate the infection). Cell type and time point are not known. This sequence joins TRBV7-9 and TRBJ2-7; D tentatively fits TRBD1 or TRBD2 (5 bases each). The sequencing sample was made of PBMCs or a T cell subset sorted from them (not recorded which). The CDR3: CASSLARGEYEQYF. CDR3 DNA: TGTGCCAGCAGCTTAGCGAGGGGAGAATACGAGCAGTACTTC.